A selection of T cell receptor beta chains follows, all from one sample in a study of blood T cell repertoires in COVID-19. Assay used: immunoSEQ multiplex PCR; TCRdb lists only in-frame clones, some missing. The table has about 370,000 clones, roughly 89% seen once. The sample comprised peripheral blood. Source of these receptors: a young man with active or convalescent COVID-19. CDR3s include the opening cysteine and the closing phenylalanine or tryptophan. The D gene is left open where the match is weak. The size entry is marked missing in some rows and otherwise reads once, few, many or a size class.

clone_size j_call d_call v_call cdr3_nt cdr3_aa
- TRBJ2-1 TRBD2 TRBV6-1 TGTGCCAGCAGTCAAGAAACGGGGGGGGCCCACAATGAGCAGTTCTTC CASSQETGGAHNEQFF
- TRBJ1-2 - TRBV7-3 TGTGCCAGCAGCTTAGAACGCGGTGATGGCTACACCTTC CASSLERGDGYTF
- TRBJ2-7 - TRBV10-3 TGTGCCATCAGTGAGTCGAGTCGTACGGGCGGGACGTACGAGCAGTACTTC CAISESSRTGGTYEQYF
- TRBJ2-6 TRBD2 TRBV7-2 TGTGCCAGCAGCTTAGCCGGGGGGGCCTCTGGGGCCAACGTCCTGACTTTC CASSLAGGASGANVLTF
- TRBJ1-6 - TRBV28 TGTGCCAGCAGTCCAATATTGGGTAGGGGTAATTCACCCCTCCACTTT CASSPILGRGNSPLHF
- TRBJ2-7 - TRBV6-1 TGTGCCAGCAGTGAAGCGCGGAGGGGAACTGACGAGCAGTACTTC CASSEARRGTDEQYF
- TRBJ1-6 TRBD1 TRBV28 TGTGCCAGCAGAACCGGGGACAGGGGGAGTTTGAATTCACCCCTCCACTTT CASRTGDRGSLNSPLHF
- TRBJ1-2 - TRBV16 TGTGCCAGCAGCCACGGGAAATTCAGCTACTATGGCTACACCTTC CASSHGKFSYYGYTF
once TRBJ1-2 TRBD1 TRBV6-5 TGTGCCAGCAGCGATGCCTGGGACAGGCCGTCGGGCTACACCTTC CASSDAWDRPSGYTF
- TRBJ1-2 - TRBV6-5 TGTGCCAGCAGACTCCCTTCCATTAACTATGGCTACACCTTC CASRLPSINYGYTF
- TRBJ1-6 - TRBV7-9 TGTGCCAGCAGCTTAGGTTCTGCCCGGACAGCTAATTCACCCCTCCACTTT CASSLGSARTANSPLHF
- TRBJ1-2 TRBD1 TRBV5-5 TGTGCCAGCAGCTTGGAGGGACAGGGGGCGTATGGCTACACCTTC CASSLEGQGAYGYTF
- TRBJ2-7 TRBD1 TRBV6-2/TRBV6-3 TGTGCCAGCAGTTACAGGACAGGGCGGGACTACGAGCAGTACTTC CASSYRTGRDYEQYF
- TRBJ1-1 - TRBV28 TGTGCCAGCAGTTTGGGGCCGTATATCGCTGAAGCTTTCTTT CASSLGPYIAEAFF
- TRBJ1-6 TRBD1 TRBV27 TGTGCCAGCAGTCACCGGGACAGGGTTTCACCCCTCCACTTT CASSHRDRVSPLHF
- TRBJ1-2 TRBD1 TRBV6-5 TGTGCCAGCAGTTACGGAGGGACAGGGGGAGGCTACACCTTC CASSYGGTGGGYTF
- TRBJ2-3 TRBD1 TRBV9 TGTGCCAGCAGCGTAGTGGGGACAGGGGGGACAGATACGCAGTATTTT CASSVVGTGGTDTQYF
- TRBJ2-5 TRBD1 TRBV19 TGTGCCAGTAGCCCAGGGGGCGTTGAGACCCAGTACTTC CASSPGGVETQYF
- TRBJ1-1 - TRBV5-1 TGCGCCAGCAGCGTGCGGGGGCGGACTGAAGCTTTCTTT CASSVRGRTEAFF
- TRBJ1-2 - TRBV7-2 TGTGCCAGCAGCTTAGCCGGGGGTTCCTATGGCTACACCTTC CASSLAGGSYGYTF
- TRBJ1-4 TRBD1 TRBV27 TGTGCCAGCAGTTTATCCAAGGGGGCTAGAGCTAATGAAAAACTGTTTTTT CASSLSKGARANEKLFF
- TRBJ2-3 TRBD2 TRBV14 TGTGCCAGCAGCCGGGGGGGGCTAGCGGGAGCGAGGAATACGCAGTATTTT CASSRGGLAGARNTQYF
- TRBJ2-3 TRBD2 TRBV19 TGTGCCAGTAGCCCGGGACTAGGCATGGGGACGCAGTATTTT CASSPGLGMGTQYF
- TRBJ1-4 - TRBV28 TGTGCCAGCAGTGGGGCCGGGGCAGGGAGGGAAAAACTGTTTTTT CASSGAGAGREKLFF
- TRBJ1-1 - TRBV19 TGTGCCAGTAGTATGGCAGAGGTACGAACTGAAGCTTTCTTT CASSMAEVRTEAFF
- TRBJ2-2 - TRBV7-3 TGTGCCAGCAGCCTACGAGGACAGTCCACCGGGGAGCTGTTTTTT CASSLRGQSTGELFF
- TRBJ2-2 - TRBV28 TGTGCCAGCAGGAGAACAGGGATTCGGAACACCGGGGAGCTGTTTTTT CASRRTGIRNTGELFF
once TRBJ2-7 - TRBV5-1 TGCGCCAGCAGCTTGTCGTCCGATACGGTCCTCGAGCAGTACTTC CASSLSSDTVLEQYF
- TRBJ1-2 TRBD1 TRBV28 TGTGCCAGCAGTTTATCGAAGGGGGCTCAGGGCTACACCTTC CASSLSKGAQGYTF
- TRBJ2-3 TRBD2 TRBV3-1/TRBV3-2 TGTGCCAGCAGCGAACGACTAGCAATTACGCAGTATTTT CASSERLAITQYF
- TRBJ1-3 - TRBV25-1 TGTGCCAGCAGCGGAGAATGGGGGCAAGAGGCTGGAAACACCATATATTTT CASSGEWGQEAGNTIYF
- TRBJ2-7 TRBD1 TRBV28 TGTGCCAGCAGGCCCACAGGGGCCCCGTCCTACGAGCAGTACTTC CASRPTGAPSYEQYF
- TRBJ2-1 - TRBV5-1 TGCGCCAGCAGCCCACGATGGGGGGGCAGCTCCTACAATGAGCAGTTCTTC CASSPRWGGSSYNEQFF
few TRBJ2-7 - TRBV7-3 TGTGCCAGCAGCCCACAGACTAGTACCGAGCAGTACTTC CASSPQTSTEQYF
- TRBJ1-6 - TRBV27 TGTGCCAGCAGTTTATCTCAGGGACAAAGTTCACCCCTCCACTTT CASSLSQGQSSPLHF
once TRBJ2-7 - TRBV4-1 TGCGCCAGCAGCCAAGTGCAGGGCTACGAGCAGTACTTC CASSQVQGYEQYF
- TRBJ2-7 TRBD1 TRBV2 TGTGCCAGCAGTTCCGGGACAGCTTTATACGAGCAGTACTTC CASSSGTALYEQYF